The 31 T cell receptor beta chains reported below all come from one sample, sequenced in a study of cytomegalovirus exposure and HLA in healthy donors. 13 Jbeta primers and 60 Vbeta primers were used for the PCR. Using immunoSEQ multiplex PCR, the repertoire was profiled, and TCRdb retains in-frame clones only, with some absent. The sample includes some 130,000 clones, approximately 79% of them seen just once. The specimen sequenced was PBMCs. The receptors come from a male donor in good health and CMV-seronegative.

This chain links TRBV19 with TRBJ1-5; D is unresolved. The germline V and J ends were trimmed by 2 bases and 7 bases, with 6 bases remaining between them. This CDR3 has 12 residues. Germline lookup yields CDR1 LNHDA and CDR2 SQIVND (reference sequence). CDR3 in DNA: TGTGCCAGTAGTATAAGGGAGCAGCCCCAGCATTTT. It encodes CASSIREQPQHF. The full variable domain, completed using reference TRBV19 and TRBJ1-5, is DGGITQSPKYLFRKEGQNVTLSCEQNLNHDAMYWYRQDPGQGLRLIYYSQIVNDFQKGDIAEGYSVSREKKESFPLTVTSAQKNPTAFYLCASSIREQPQHFGDGTRLSIL.

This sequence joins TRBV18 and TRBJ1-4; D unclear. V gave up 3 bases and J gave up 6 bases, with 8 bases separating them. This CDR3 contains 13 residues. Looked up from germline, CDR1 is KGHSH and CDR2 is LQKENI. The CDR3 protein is CASSPYGDEKLFF. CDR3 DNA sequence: TGTGCCAGCTCACCCTACGGAGATGAAAAACTGTTTTTT.

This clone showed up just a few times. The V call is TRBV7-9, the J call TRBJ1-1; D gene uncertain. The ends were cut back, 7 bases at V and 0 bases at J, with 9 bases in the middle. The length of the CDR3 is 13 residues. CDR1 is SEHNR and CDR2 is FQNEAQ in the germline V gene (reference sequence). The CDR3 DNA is TGTGCCAGCACCCGAGGGATGAACACTGAAGCTTTCTTT. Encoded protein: CASTRGMNTEAFF.

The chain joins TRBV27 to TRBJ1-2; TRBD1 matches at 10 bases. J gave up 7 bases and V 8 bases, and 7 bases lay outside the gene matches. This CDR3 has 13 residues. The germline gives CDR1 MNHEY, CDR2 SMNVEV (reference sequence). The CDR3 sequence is CASGDRGRGGYTF. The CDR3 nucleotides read TGTGCCAGCGGAGACAGGGGGCGCGGTGGCTACACCTTC.

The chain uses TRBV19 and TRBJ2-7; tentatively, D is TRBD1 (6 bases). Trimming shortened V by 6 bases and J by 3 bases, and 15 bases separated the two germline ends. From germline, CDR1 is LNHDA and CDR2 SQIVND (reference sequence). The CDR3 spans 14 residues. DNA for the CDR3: TGTGCCAGTAGCGTGTTTGTAGGGGGCTACGAGCAGTACTTC. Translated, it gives CASSVFVGGYEQYF.

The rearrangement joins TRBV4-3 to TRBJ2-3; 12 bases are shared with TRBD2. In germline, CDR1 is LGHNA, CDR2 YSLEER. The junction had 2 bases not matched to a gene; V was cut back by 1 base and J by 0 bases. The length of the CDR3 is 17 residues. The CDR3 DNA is TGCGCCAGCAGCCAAGGGCTAGCGGGGGGGAGCACAGATACGCAGTATTTT. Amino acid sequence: CASSQGLAGGSTDTQYF.

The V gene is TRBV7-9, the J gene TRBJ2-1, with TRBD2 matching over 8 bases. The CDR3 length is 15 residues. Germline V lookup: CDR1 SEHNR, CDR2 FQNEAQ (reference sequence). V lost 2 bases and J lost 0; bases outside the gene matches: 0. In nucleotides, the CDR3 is TGTGCCAGCAGCTTACGGGGGGGCTCCTACAATGAGCAGTTCTTC. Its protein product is CASSLRGGSYNEQFF.

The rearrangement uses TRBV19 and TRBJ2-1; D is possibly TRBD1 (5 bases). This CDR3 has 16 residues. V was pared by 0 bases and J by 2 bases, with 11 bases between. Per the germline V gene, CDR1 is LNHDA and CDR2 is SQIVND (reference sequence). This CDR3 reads CASSIDEKGAYNEQFF. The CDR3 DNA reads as TGTGCCAGTAGTATAGATGAAAAAGGGGCCTACAATGAGCAGTTCTTC.

CDR3 loop: CASSPPRGDGSETQYF. The CDR3 bases are TGTGCCAGCTCACCGCCCCGGGGGGACGGGTCCGAGACCCAGTACTTC. The rearrangement joins TRBV18 to TRBJ2-5; 7 positions match TRBD2. CDR3 length: 16 residues. Looked up from germline, CDR1 is KGHSH and CDR2 is LQKENI. The ends lost 3 bases at V and 5 bases at J; junction bases unmatched: 12.

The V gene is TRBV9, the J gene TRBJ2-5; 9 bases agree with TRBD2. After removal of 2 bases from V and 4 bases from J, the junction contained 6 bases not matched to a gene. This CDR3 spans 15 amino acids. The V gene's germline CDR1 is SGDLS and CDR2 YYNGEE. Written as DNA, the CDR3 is TGTGCCAGCAGCGTCGCGGGGGGGACTGTAGAGACCCAGTACTTC. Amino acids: CASSVAGGTVETQYF.

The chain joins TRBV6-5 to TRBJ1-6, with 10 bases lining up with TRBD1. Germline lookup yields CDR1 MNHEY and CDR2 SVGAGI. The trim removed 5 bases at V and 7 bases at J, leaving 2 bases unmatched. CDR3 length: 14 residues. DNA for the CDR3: TGTGCCAGCAGTGACAGGGGGCGGAATTCACCCCTCCACTTT. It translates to CASSDRGRNSPLHF.

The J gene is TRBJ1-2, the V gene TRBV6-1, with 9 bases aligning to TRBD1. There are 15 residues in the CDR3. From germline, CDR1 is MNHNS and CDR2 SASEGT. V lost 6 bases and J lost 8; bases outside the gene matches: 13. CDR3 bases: TGTGCCAGCAGGCACCCCGCCCGGGACAGGGAGGGCTACACCTTC. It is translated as CASRHPARDREGYTF.

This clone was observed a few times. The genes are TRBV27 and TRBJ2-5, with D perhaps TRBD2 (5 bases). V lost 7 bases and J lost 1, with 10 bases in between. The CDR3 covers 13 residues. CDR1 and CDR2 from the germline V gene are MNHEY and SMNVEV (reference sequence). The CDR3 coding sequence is TGTGCCAGCAAGCCTAGCCCCCAAGAGACCCAGTACTTC. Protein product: CASKPSPQETQYF.

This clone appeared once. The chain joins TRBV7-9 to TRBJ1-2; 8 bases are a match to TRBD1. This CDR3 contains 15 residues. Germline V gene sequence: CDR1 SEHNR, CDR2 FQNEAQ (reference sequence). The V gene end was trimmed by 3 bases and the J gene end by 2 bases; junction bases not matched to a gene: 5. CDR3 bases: TGTGCCAGCAGCTTGGGGACAGGCGTAAACTATGGCTACACCTTC. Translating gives CASSLGTGVNYGYTF.

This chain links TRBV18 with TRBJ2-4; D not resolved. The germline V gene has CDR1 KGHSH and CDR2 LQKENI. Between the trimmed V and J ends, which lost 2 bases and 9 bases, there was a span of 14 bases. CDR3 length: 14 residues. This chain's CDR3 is CASSPSARNGIQYF. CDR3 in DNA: TGTGCCAGCTCACCAAGTGCCAGGAACGGCATTCAGTACTTC.

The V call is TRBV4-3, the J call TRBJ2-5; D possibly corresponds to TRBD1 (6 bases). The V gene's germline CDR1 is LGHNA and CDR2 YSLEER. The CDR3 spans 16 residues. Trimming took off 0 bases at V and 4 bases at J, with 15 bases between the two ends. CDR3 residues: CASSQDGPGEGETQYF. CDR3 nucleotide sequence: TGCGCCAGCAGCCAAGATGGGCCAGGGGAAGGAGAGACCCAGTACTTC.

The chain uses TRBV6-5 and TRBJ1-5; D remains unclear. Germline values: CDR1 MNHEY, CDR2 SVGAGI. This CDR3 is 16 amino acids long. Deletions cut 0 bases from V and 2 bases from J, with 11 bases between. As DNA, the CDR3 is TGTGCCAGCAGTTACTCGAGGGTAGGAGGCAATCAGCCCCAGCATTTT. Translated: CASSYSRVGGNQPQHF.

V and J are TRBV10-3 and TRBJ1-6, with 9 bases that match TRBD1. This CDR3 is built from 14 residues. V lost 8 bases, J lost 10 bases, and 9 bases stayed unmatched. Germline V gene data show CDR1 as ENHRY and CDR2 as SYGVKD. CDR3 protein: CAIYGGQGASPLHF. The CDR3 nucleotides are TGTGCCATCTACGGGGGACAGGGCGCCTCACCCCTCCACTTT.

CDR3 protein: CASSTRDSSRGTQYF. The CDR3 bases are TGTGCCAGCAGCACCCGGGACTCCTCTCGTGGGACGCAGTATTTT. The chain carries TRBV13 and TRBJ2-3, with D tentatively TRBD2 (6 bases). The CDR3 extends over 15 amino acids. Germline V gives CDR1 PRHDT, CDR2 FYEKMQ (reference sequence). The V gene lost 5 bases and the J gene lost 9 bases, with 21 bases spanning the gap. The full variable domain, its missing parts supplied by reference TRBV13 and TRBJ2-3, is AAGVIQSPRHLIKEKRETATLKCYPIPRHDTVYWYQQGPGQDPQFLISFYEKMQSDKGSIPDRFSAQQFSDYHSELNMSSLELGDSALYFCASSTRDSSRGTQYFGPGTRLTVL.

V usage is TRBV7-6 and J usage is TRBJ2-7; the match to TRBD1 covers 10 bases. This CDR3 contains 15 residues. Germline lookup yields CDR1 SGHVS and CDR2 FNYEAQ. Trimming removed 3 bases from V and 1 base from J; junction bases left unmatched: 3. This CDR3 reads CASSFGTGDSYEQYF. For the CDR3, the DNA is TGTGCCAGCAGCTTCGGGACAGGGGATTCCTACGAGCAGTACTTC.

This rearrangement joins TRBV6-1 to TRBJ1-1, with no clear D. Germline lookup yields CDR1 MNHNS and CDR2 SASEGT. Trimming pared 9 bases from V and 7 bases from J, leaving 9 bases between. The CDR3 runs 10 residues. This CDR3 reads CASSRGEAFF. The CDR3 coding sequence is TGTGCCAGTTCGCGGGGTGAAGCTTTCTTT.

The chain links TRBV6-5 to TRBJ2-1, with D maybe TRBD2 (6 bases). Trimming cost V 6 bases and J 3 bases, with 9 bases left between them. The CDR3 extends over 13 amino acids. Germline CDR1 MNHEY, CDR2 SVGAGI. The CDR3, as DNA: TGTGCCAGCAGGCGACTAGACTACAATGAGCAGTTCTTC. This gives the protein CASRRLDYNEQFF.

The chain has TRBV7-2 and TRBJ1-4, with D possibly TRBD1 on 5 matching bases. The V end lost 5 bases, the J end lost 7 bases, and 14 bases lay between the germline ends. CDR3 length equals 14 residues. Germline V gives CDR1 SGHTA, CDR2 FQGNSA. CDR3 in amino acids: CASSRRGEGEKLFF. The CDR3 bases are TGTGCCAGCAGCCGGCGGGGGGAAGGTGAAAAACTGTTTTTT.

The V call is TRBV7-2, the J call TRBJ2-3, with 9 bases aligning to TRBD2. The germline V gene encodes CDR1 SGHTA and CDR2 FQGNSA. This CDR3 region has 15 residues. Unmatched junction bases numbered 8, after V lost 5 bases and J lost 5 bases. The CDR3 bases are TGTGCCAGCAGCCTTTATGGCGGGGGGGTAGATACGCAGTATTTT. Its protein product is CASSLYGGGVDTQYF. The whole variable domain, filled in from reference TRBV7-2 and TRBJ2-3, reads GAGVSQSPSNKVTEKGKDVELRCDPISGHTALYWYRQSLGQGLEFLIYFQGNSAPDKSGLPSDRFSAERTGGSVSTLTIQRTQQEDSAVYLCASSLYGGGVDTQYFGPGTRLTVL.

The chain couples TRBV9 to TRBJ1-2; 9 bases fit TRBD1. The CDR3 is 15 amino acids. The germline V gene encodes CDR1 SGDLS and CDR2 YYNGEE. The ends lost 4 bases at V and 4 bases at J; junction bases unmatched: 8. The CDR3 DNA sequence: TGTGCCAGCAGCACCCGGGACAGGGAGAGCTATGGCTACACCTTC. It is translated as CASSTRDRESYGYTF.

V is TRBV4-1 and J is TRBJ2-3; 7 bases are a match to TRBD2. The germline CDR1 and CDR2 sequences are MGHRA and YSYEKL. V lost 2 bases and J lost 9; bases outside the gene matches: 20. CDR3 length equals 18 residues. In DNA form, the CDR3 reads TGCGCCAGCAGCCAACTTGCCGGGACTACTATAACCGGAGTGACGCAGTATTTT. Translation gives CASSQLAGTTITGVTQYF.

In DNA form, the CDR3 reads TGTGCCAGCAGTTCTCCGGGACTTCGGGCTTCCACTGAAGCTTTCTTT. Protein sequence: CASSSPGLRASTEAFF. The chain couples TRBV7-9 to TRBJ1-1, with D perhaps matching TRBD1 (5 bases). Between the trimmed V and J ends, which lost 6 bases and 4 bases, there was a span of 21 bases. Germline V gene sequence: CDR1 SEHNR, CDR2 FQNEAQ (reference sequence). CDR3 length equals 16 residues.

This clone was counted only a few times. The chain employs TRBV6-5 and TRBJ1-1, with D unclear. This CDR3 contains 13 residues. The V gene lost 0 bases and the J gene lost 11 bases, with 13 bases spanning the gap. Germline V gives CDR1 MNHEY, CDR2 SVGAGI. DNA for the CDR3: TGTGCCAGCAGTTACTCGATGGTGACTAGGGCTTTCTTT. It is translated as CASSYSMVTRAFF.

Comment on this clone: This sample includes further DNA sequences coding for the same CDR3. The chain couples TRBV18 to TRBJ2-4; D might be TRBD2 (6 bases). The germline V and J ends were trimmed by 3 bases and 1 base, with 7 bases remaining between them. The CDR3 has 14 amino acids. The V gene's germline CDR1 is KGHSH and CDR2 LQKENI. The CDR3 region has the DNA TGTGCCAGCTCACCTGCGGGGGCCAAAAACATTCAGTACTTC. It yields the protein CASSPAGAKNIQYF.

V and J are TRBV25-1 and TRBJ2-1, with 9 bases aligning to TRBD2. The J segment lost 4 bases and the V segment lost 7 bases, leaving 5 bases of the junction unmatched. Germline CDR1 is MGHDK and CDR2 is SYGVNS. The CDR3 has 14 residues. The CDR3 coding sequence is TGTGCCAGCAACGGAGCGGGGGGTTACAATGAGCAGTTCTTC. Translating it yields CASNGAGGYNEQFF.

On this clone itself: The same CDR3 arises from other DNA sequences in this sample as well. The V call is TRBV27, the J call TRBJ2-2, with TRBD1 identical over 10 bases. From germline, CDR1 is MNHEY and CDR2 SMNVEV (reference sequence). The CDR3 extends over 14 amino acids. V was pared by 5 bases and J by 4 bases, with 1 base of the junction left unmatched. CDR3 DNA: TGTGCCAGCAGTAGGACAGGGGGCACCGGGGAGCTGTTTTTT. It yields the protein CASSRTGGTGELFF.